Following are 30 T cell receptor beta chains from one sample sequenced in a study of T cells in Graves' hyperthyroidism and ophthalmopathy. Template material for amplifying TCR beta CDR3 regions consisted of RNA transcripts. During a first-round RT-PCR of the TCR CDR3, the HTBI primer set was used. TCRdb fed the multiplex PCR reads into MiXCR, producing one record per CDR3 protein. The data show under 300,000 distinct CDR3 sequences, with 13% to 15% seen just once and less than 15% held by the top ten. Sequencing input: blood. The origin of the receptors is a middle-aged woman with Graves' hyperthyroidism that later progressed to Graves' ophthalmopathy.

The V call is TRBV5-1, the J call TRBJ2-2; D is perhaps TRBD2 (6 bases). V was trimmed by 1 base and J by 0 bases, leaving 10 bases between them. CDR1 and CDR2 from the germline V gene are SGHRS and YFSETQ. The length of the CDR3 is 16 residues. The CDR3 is CASSLFGGPNTGELFF. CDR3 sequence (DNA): TGCGCCAGCAGCTTGTTCGGGGGACCGAACACCGGGGAGCTGTTTTTT.

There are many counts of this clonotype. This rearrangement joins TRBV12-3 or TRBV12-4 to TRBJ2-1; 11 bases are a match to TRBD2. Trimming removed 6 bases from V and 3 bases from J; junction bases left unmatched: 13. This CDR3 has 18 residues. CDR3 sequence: CASSLFLLAGEGYNEQFF. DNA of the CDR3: TGTGCCAGCAGCCTATTTTTACTAGCGGGAGAAGGCTACAATGAGCAGTTCTTC.

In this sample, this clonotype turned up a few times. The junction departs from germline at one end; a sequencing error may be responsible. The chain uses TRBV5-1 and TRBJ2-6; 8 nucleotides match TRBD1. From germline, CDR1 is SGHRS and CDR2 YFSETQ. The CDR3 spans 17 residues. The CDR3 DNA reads TGCGCCAACAGCCCCCGGACAGGGAGCTCTGGGGCCAACGTCCTGACTTTC. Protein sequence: CANSPRTGSSGANVLTF.

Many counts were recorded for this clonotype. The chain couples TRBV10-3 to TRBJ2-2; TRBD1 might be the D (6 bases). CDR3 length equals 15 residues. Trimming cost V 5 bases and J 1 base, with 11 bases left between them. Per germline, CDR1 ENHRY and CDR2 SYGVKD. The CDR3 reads CAISSRTENTGELFF. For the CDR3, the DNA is TGTGCCATCAGTTCCCGGACAGAGAACACCGGGGAGCTGTTTTTT.

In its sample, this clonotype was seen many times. CDR3 nucleotides: TGTGCCAGCAGCTTGGTGGGTCAACAGGCTCGCTGCTACGAGCAGTACTTC. Protein product: CASSLVGQQARCYEQYF. The rearrangement joins TRBV5-5 to TRBJ2-7; the D gene is possibly TRBD1 (5 bases). The CDR3 length is 17 residues. Trimming cost V 0 bases and J 3 bases, with 19 bases left between them. Germline CDR1 SGHKS, CDR2 YYEKEE (reference sequence).

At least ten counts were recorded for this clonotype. In DNA form, the CDR3 reads TGTGCCAGCAGCTTAGGTTTTCCGCTAGCGGGTTCCTACAATGAGCAGTTCTTC. Its protein is CASSLGFPLAGSYNEQFF. The V gene is TRBV11-2, the J gene TRBJ2-1; 8 positions match TRBD2. The length of the CDR3 is 18 residues. Germline trimming cut 1 base from V and 1 base from J; bases unmatched to any gene: 9. The germline CDR1 and CDR2 sequences are SGHAT and FQNNGV.

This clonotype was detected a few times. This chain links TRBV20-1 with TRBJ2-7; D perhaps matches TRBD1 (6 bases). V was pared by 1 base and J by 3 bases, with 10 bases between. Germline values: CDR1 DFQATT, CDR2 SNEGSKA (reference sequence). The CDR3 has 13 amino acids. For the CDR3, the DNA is TGCAGTGCTAGAGTTCAGGGGAGCTACGAGCAGTACTTC. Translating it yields CSARVQGSYEQYF.

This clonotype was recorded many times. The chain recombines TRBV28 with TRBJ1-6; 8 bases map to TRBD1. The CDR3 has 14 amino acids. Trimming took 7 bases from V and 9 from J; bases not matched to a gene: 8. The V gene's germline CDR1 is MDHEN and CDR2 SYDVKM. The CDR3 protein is CASTLGQGGSPLHF. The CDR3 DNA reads TGTGCCAGCACCCTCGGACAGGGCGGTTCACCCCTCCACTTT. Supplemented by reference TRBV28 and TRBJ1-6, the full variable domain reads DVKVTQSSRYLVKRTGEKVFLECVQDMDHENMFWYRQDPGLGLRLIYFSYDVKMKEKGDIPEGYSVSREKKERFSLILESASTNQTSMYLCASTLGQGGSPLHFGNGTRLTVT.

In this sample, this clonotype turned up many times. The CDR3 loop is CSARWEDTQYF. The DNA of the CDR3 is TGCAGTGCTAGATGGGAAGATACGCAGTATTTT. The rearrangement uses TRBV20-1 and TRBJ2-3; D ambiguous. CDR1 and CDR2 from the germline V gene are DFQATT and SNEGSKA (reference sequence). Trimming took 2 bases from V and 5 from J, leaving 5 bases between them. This CDR3 has 11 amino acids.

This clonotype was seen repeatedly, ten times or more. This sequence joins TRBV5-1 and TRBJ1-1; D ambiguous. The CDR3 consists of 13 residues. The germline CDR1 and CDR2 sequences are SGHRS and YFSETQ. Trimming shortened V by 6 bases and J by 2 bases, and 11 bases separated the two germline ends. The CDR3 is CASIGFSNTEAFF. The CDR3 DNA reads TGCGCCAGCATCGGGTTTTCCAACACTGAAGCTTTCTTT.

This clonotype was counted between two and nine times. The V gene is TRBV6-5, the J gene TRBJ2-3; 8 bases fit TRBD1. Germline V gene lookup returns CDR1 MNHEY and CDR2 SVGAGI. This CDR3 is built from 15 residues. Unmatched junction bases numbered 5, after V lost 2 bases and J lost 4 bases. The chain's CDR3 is CASSYVPGGADTQYF. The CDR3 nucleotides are TGTGCCAGCAGTTACGTGCCAGGGGGCGCAGATACGCAGTATTTT.

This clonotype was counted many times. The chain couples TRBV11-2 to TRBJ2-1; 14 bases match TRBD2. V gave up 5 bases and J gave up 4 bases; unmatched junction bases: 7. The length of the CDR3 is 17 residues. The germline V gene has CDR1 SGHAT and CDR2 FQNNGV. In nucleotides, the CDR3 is TGTGCCAGCAGCCGGGGGACTAGCGGGAGATATTACAATGAGCAGTTCTTC. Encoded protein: CASSRGTSGRYYNEQFF.

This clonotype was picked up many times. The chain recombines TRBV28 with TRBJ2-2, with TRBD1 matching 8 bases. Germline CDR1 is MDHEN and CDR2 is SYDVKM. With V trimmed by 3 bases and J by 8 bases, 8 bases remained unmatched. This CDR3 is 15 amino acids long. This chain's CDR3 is CASSLDQGAGGELFF. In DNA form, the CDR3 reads TGTGCCAGCAGTTTGGATCAGGGGGCAGGGGGGGAGCTGTTTTTT.

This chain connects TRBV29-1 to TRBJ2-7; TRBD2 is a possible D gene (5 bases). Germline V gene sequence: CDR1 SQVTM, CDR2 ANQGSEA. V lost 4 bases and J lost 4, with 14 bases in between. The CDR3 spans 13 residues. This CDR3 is CSVVGGFLYEQYF. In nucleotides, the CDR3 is TGCAGCGTTGTAGGAGGATTTCTTTACGAGCAGTACTTC.

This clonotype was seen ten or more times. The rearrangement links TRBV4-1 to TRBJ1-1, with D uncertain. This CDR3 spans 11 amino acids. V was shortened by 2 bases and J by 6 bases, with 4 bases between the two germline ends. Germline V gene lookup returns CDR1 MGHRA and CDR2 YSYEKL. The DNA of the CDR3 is TGCGCCAGCAGCCAATACTCTGAAGCTTTCTTT. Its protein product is CASSQYSEAFF.

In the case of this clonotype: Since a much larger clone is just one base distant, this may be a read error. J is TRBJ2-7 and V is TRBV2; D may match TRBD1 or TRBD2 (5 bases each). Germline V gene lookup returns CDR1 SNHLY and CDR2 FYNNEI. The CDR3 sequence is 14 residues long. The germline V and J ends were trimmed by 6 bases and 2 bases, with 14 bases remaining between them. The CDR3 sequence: CASSPGPLTYEQYF. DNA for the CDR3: TGTGCCAGCAGCCCGGGACCCCTAACCTACGAGCAGTACTTC.

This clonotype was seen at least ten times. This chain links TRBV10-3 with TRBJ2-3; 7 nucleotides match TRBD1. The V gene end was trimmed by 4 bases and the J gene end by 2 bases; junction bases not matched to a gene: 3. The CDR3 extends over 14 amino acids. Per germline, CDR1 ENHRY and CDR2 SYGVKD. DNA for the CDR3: TGTGCCATCAGTGCTGGGACAGCCACAGATACGCAGTATTTT. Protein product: CAISAGTATDTQYF.

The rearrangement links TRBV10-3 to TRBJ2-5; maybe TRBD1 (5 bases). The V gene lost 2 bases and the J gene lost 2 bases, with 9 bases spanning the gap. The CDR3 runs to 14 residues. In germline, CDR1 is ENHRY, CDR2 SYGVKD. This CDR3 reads CAISEPGNQETQYF. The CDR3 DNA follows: TGTGCCATCAGTGAGCCAGGGAATCAAGAGACCCAGTACTTC.

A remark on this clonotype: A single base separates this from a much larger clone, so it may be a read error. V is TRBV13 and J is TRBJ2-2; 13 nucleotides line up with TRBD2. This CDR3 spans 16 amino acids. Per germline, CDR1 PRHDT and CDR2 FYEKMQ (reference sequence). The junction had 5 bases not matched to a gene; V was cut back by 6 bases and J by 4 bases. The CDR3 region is CASRGTSGTITGELFF. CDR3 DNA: TGTGCCAGCAGAGGGACTAGCGGGACGATCACCGGGGAGCTGTTTTTT.

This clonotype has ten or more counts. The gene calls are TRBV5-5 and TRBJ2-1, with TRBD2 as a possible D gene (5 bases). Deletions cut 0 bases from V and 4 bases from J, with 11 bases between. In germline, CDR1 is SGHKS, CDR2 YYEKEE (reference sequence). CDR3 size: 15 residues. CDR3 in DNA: TGTGCCAGCAGCTTGGCTAGCAGCTGGTACAATGAGCAGTTCTTC. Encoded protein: CASSLASSWYNEQFF.

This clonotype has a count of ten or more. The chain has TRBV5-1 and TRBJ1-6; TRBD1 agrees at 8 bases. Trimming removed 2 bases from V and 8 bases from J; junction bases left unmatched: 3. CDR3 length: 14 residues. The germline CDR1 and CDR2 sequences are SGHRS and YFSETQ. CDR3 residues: CASSFDRGDSPLHF. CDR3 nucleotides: TGCGCCAGCAGCTTTGACAGGGGTGATTCACCCCTCCACTTT.

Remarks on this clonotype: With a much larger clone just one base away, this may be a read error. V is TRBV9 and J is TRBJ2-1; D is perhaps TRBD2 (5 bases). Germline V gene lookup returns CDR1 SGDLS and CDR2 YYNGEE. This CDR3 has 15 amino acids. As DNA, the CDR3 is TGTGCCAGCAGCGTAGGTGGAGGTCAGAACAATGAGCAGGTCTTC. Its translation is CASSVGGGQNNEQVF.

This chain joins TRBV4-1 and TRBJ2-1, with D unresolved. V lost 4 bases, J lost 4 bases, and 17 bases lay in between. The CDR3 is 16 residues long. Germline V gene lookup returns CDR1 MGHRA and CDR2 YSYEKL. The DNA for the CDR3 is TGCGCCAGCAGCCCCCAACAGCTGACGGTTTACAATGAGCAGTTCTTC. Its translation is CASSPQQLTVYNEQFF.

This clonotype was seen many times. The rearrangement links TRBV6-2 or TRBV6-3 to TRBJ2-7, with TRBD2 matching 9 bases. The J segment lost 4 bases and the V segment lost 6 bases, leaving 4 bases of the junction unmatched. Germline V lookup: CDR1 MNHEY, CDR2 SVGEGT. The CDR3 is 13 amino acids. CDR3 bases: TGTGCCAGCAGGTATAGCGGGAGATACGAGCAGTACTTC. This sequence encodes CASRYSGRYEQYF.

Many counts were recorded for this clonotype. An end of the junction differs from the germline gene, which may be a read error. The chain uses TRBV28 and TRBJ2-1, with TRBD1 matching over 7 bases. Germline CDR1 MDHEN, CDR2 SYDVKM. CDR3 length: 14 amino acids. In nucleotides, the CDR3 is TGTGCCAGCGAGACAGGGTCAGGAGGTAGTGAGCAGTCCTTC. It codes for CASETGSGGSEQSF.

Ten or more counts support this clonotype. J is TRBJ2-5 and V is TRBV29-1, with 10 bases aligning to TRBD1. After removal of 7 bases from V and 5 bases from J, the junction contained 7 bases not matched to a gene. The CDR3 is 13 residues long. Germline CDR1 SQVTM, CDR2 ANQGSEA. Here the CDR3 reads CSAPDRGDETQYF. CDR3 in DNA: TGCAGCGCCCCGGACAGGGGGGATGAGACCCAGTACTTC.

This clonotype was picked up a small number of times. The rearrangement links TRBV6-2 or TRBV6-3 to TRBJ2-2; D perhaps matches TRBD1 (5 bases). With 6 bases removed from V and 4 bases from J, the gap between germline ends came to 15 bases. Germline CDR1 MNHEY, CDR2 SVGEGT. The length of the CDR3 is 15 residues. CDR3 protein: CASRERTRGTGELFF. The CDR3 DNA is TGTGCCAGCAGAGAAAGGACAAGGGGCACCGGGGAGCTGTTTTTT.

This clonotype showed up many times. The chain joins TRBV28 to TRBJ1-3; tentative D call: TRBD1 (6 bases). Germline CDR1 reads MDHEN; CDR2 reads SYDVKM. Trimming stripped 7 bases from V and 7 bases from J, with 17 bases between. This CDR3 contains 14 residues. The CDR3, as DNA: TGTGCCAGCACCTCGAGCGGGGGCCGGAACACCATATATTTT. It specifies CASTSSGGRNTIYF.

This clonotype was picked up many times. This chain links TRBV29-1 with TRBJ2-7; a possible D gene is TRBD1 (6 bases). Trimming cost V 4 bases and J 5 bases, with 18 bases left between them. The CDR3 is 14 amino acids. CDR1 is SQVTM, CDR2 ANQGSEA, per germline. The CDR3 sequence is CSVGLDGGSNEQYF. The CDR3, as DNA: TGCAGCGTTGGGTTGGATGGGGGCTCGAACGAGCAGTACTTC.

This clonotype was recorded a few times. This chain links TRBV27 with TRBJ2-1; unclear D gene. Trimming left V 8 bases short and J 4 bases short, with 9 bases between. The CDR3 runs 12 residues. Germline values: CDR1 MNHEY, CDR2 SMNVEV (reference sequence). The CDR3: CASSERYNEQFF. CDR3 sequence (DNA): TGTGCCAGCTCCGAGAGGTACAATGAGCAGTTCTTC.